This TCR beta chain was observed in a study of T cell repertoires in cytomegalovirus infection. Whole-study context: Newly reported HLA-C-restricted and thoroughly characterized HLA-B-restricted CMV epitopes were employed. An indication of both CMV infection and matching HLA type came from public TCR beta signatures.

Germline CDR1 is MGHDK and CDR2 is SYGVNS. The CDR3 loop spans 18 amino acids. Trimming removed 1 base from V and 4 bases from J; junction bases left unmatched: 8. TCRdb reanalysed the reads using MiXCR and keeps one entry per CDR3 protein. The sample yields about 830,000 distinct CDR3 sequences, 32% seen once. Regarding this clonotype: The antigen is not known.

General study points: The cumulative frequency of public TCR beta families identified carriers of CMV plus the relevant HLA.

The sequencing used cultured CD8+ T cells from PBMCs, collected from culture after CMV antigen stimulation. The chain links TRBV25-1 to TRBJ2-4; 12 nucleotides line up with TRBD2. The sequence was obtained from a human donor in good health (CMV status not recorded). Some clones in this sample may be carry-over from other donors' samples. CDR3 DNA: TGTGCCAGCAGTGAATTCGGGCTAGCGGGGGGGATAAAAAACATTCAGTACTTC. This codes for CASSEFGLAGGIKNIQYF.